The sequence of this T cell receptor beta chain was determined in a study of T cells after yellow fever vaccination. Study-wide context: Preparation of the low-cell-number fractions used SMART-Seq v4 Ultra Low Input. Study-wide points: The booster response re-showed most primary clones: over 95% CD4, approximately 85% CD8. Peak timing came faster in the weaker secondary response, day 5 versus 15.

The study made its TCR cDNA through 5'RACE template switching. That step introduced a universal primer site along with UMIs. Each CDR3 protein gets one entry after TCRdb re-called the 5' RACE reads with MiXCR. This sample carries some 600,000 distinct CDR3 sequences, about a sixth of them seen once, and the ten largest clones take roughly 17%. Regarding this clonotype: Antigen unknown.

The starting material was PBMCs, obtained about 5 days after the first yellow fever vaccination. The clonotype comes from a man younger than 35 who received the YFV17D yellow fever vaccine.

The CDR3 is CASSHIQLAGEETQYF. The CDR3 DNA sequence: TGCGCCAGCAGCCACATTCAACTAGCGGGGGAAGAGACCCAGTACTTC. The V gene is TRBV4-1, the J gene TRBJ2-5; 11 bases line up with TRBD2. CDR1 MGHRA and CDR2 YSYEKL come from the germline V gene. This CDR3 spans 16 amino acids. Losses at the gene ends were 3 bases for V and 3 bases for J; bases not matched to a gene: 6.